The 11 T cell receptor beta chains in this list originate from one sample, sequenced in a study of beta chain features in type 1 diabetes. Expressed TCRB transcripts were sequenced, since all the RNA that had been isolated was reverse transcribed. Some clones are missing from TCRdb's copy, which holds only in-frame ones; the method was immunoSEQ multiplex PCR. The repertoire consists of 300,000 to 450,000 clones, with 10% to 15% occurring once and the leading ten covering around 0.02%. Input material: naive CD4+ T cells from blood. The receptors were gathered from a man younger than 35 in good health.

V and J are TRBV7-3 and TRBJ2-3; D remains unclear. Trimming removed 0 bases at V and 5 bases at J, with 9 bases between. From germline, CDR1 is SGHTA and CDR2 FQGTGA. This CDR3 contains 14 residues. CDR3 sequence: CASSLTSSGDTQYF. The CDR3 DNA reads TGTGCCAGCAGCTTAACGTCGTCGGGAGATACGCAGTATTTT. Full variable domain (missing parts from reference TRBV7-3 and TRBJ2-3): GAGVSQTPSNKVTEKGKYVELRCDPISGHTALYWYRQSLGQGPEFLIYFQGTGAADDSGLPNDRFFAVRPEGSVSTLKIQRTERGDSAVYLCASSLTSSGDTQYFGPGTRLTVL.

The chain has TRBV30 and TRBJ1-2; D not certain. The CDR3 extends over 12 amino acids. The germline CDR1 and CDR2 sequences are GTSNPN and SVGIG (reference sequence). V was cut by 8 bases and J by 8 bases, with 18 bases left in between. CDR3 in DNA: TGTGCCACTCCTTACGCTCCCGGGGGCTACACCTTC. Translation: CATPYAPGGYTF.

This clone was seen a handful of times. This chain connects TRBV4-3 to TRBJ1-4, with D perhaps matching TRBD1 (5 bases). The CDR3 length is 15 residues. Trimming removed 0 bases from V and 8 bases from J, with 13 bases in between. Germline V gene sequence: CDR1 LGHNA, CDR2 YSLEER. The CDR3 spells CASSQDRGRREKLFF. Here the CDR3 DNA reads TGCGCCAGCAGCCAAGATAGGGGCAGGCGCGAAAAACTGTTTTTT.

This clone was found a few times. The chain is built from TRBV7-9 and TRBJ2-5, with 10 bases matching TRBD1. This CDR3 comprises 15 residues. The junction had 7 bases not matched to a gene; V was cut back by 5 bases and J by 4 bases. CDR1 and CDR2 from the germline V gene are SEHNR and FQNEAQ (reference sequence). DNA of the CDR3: TGTGCCAGCAGCCGACAGGGGGCCGCCCTAGAGACCCAGTACTTC. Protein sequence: CASSRQGAALETQYF.

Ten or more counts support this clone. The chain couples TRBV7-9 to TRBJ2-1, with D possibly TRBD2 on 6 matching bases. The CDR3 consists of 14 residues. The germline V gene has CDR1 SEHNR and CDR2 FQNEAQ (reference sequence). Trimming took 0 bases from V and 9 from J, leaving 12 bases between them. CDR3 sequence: CASSLALASAEQFF. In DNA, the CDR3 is TGTGCCAGCAGCTTAGCGCTAGCTAGCGCTGAGCAGTTCTTC.

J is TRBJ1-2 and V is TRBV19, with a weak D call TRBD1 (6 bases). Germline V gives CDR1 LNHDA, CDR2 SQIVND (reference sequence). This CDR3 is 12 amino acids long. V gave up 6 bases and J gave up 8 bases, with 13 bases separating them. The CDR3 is CASSYRASGYTF. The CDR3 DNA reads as TGTGCCAGTAGCTACAGGGCCAGCGGCTACACCTTC.

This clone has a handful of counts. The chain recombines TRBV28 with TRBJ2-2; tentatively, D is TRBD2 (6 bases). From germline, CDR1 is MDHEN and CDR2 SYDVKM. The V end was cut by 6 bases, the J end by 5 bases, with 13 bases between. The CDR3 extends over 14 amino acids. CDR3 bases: TGTGCCAGCAGAACCGGGACTGTAACCGGGGAGCTGTTTTTT. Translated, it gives CASRTGTVTGELFF.

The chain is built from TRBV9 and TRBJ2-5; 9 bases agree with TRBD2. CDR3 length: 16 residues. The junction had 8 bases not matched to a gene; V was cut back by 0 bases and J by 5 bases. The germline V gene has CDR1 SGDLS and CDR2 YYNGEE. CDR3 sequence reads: CASSVDSGGAFETQYF. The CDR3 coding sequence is TGTGCCAGCAGCGTAGATAGCGGGGGTGCCTTTGAGACCCAGTACTTC.

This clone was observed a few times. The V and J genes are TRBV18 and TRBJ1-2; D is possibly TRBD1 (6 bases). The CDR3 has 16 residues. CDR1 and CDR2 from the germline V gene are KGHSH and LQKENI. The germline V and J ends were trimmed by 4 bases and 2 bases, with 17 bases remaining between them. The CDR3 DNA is TGTGCCAGCTCACATGCCACAGGGAGTATCAACTATGGCTACACCTTC. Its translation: CASSHATGSINYGYTF.

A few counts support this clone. Here the CDR3 DNA reads TGTGCCAGCAGTCCCAGGGAGAACACTGAAGCTTTCTTT. Protein product: CASSPRENTEAFF. The chain carries TRBV6-6 and TRBJ1-1; possibly TRBD1 for D (5 bases). V shed 5 bases and J shed 1 base, with 8 bases lying between them. CDR1 is MNHNY, CDR2 SVGAGI, per germline (reference sequence). The CDR3 length is 13 residues.

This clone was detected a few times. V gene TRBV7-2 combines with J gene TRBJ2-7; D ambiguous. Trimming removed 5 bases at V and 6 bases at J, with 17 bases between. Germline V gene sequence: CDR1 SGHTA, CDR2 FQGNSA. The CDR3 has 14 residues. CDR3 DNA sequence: TGTGCCAGCAGCCGCGATTGGGCGACCCCCGAGCAGTACTTC. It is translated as CASSRDWATPEQYF.